This T cell receptor beta chain derives from a study of T cell responses to AZD1222 COVID-19 vaccine. Study-wide findings and caveats: The number of AZD1222 recipients seropositive at baseline was only five or six. A mostly white British donor set with more females was recruited, and clonal diversity was possibly underestimated.

Only in-frame clones appear in the TCRdb table, and some are missing; sequencing was by immunoSEQ multiplex PCR. In the table there are about 180,000 clones, more than 75% of which are singletons. A word on this clone: Antigen specificity is unknown.

Deletions cut 8 bases from V and 0 bases from J, with 10 bases between. This CDR3 has 14 amino acids. Germline CDR1 reads SNHLY; CDR2 reads FYNNEI. This chain joins TRBV2 and TRBJ2-2; perhaps TRBD1 as D (5 bases). Material: peripheral blood, obtained 28 days after the second AZD1222 dose. This TCR was sampled from an adult who received the AZD1222 COVID-19 vaccine. The CDR3 is CASGATANTGELFF. CDR3 nucleotide sequence: TGTGCCAGCGGGGCAACAGCGAACACCGGGGAGCTGTTTTTT.